The entry below describes one TCR beta chain. This record comes from a study of control samples from healthy donors and cancer patients. Generated by immunoSEQ multiplex PCR, the TCRdb table keeps only in-frame clones and is missing some. The sample holds 100,000 to 150,000 clones; roughly 84% are singletons and the top ten take around 1.7%. Per the germline V gene, CDR1 is LNHDA and CDR2 is SQIVND (reference sequence). This CDR3 has 15 residues. V lost 1 base to trimming and J lost 7 bases; unmatched junction nucleotides: 6. The TCR was taken from a man aged 18 to 29 in good health. Input material: blood. J is TRBJ2-1 and V is TRBV19; 8 bases align to TRBD2. The CDR3 is CASSIGVSGNNEQFF. In nucleotides, the CDR3 is TGTGCCAGTAGTATAGGGGTTAGCGGGAATAATGAGCAGTTCTTC.